A few counts support the clone carrying this T cell receptor beta chain. Its antigen remains unknown. Trimming left V 3 bases short and J 1 base short, with 6 bases between. Germline V lookup: CDR1 SGHVS, CDR2 FNYEAQ. The CDR3 totals 13 residues. This entry is derived from a study of CD8 T cells in Susac syndrome. General study points: Regarding the TCR sequencing and HLA analysis, the study admitted that a relatively small number of individuals were involved.

The authors carried out high-throughput sequencing of TCR beta. They applied it to CD8+ and CD4+ T cells obtained from blood. The study used treatment-naive patients who had stable or active relapsing-remitting disease as multiple sclerosis controls. Reverse transcription of about 0.45 to 1 ug RNA was carried out with random hexamers. The amplification used immunoSEQ multiplex PCR on TCR beta CDR3; it spanned 54 Vbeta and 13 Jbeta. TCRdb analysed the immunoSEQ multiplex PCR reads with MiXCR anew, one entry per CDR3 protein. Of approximately 110,000 distinct CDR3 sequences in the sample, 80% to 95% were seen once.

This chain connects TRBV7-6 to TRBJ1-1; D is uncertain. Input material: CD8+ T cells from PBMCs. This receptor was identified in a human donor with multiple sclerosis. CDR3 DNA sequence: TGTGCCAGCAGCTTTAGAGGGAACACTGAAGCTTTCTTT. Its translation: CASSFRGNTEAFF.